Shown below are 20 T cell receptor beta chains from a single sample sequenced in a study of blood T cell repertoires in COVID-19. Generated by immunoSEQ multiplex PCR, the TCRdb table keeps only in-frame clones and is missing some. The repertoire holds roughly 220,000 clones, about 86% seen once, with 10% in the top ten. Sequences were obtained from peripheral blood. These receptors originate from a woman aged 45-60 years with COVID-19, enrolled during active disease.

The chain employs TRBV2 and TRBJ1-6; D is unclear. Germline V lookup: CDR1 SNHLY, CDR2 FYNNEI. The CDR3 has 17 amino acids. Trimming cost V 4 bases and J 9 bases, with 22 bases left between them. In nucleotides, the CDR3 is TGTGCCAGCAGTGCCCGAACGGCGGGAGATAAGGGTTCACCCCTCCACTTT. It is translated as CASSARTAGDKGSPLHF.

This clone showed up just a few times. This chain joins TRBV11-2 and TRBJ1-3; maybe TRBD1 (5 bases). The CDR3 has 14 residues. CDR1 is SGHAT and CDR2 is FQNNGV in the germline V gene. The V and J ends lost 1 base and 4 bases respectively, with 8 bases between them. CDR3 sequence: CASSLAGGGNTIYF. In DNA, the CDR3 is TGTGCCAGCAGCTTAGCTGGGGGGGGAAACACCATATATTTT.

This clone was recorded at least ten times. The chain carries TRBV6-4 and TRBJ2-7, with 9 bases lining up with TRBD2. The CDR3 contains 19 residues. Germline assignment: CDR1 MRHNA and CDR2 SNTAGT. V dropped 7 bases and J dropped 5; count of bases not matched to a gene: 24. CDR3 coding DNA: TGTGCCAGCATTCTGACCTCGGGTAGCGGGGGCCCCCCACCGGACGAGCAGTACTTC. Translating gives CASILTSGSGGPPPDEQYF.

This chain links TRBV4-2 with TRBJ1-1, with D maybe TRBD1 (5 bases). The CDR3 has 14 residues. The germline V and J ends were trimmed by 2 bases and 7 bases, with 14 bases remaining between them. The germline gives CDR1 LGHNA, CDR2 YNFKEQ. CDR3 amino acids: CASSQPSGYLEAFF. The CDR3 nucleotides are TGTGCCAGCAGCCAACCTTCAGGGTACCTTGAAGCTTTCTTT.

The genes are TRBV11-2 and TRBJ2-7; D may be TRBD1 (6 bases). CDR3 size: 15 residues. Germline CDR1 is SGHAT and CDR2 is FQNNGV. V lost 3 bases, J lost 2 bases, and 14 bases lay in between. The DNA for the CDR3 is TGTGCCAGCAGCTTTGCCGAGGGGGTCACCTACGAGCAGTACGTC. The encoded protein is CASSFAEGVTYEQYV.

As DNA, the CDR3 is TGTGCCAGCACCGAGGGGGGGATATACGAGCAGTACTTC. This sequence encodes CASTEGGIYEQYF. The V and J genes are TRBV25-1 and TRBJ2-7; TRBD2 might be the D (7 bases). The CDR3 extends over 13 amino acids. The germline CDR1 and CDR2 sequences are MGHDK and SYGVNS. The ends were cut back, 7 bases at V and 4 bases at J, with 14 bases in the middle.

This clone was recorded once. The chain has TRBV19 and TRBJ1-2, with TRBD1 as a possible D gene (6 bases). CDR1 and CDR2 (germline): LNHDA, SQIVND (reference sequence). The CDR3 has 14 residues. V dropped 4 bases and J dropped 12 bases, with 21 bases sitting between them. The DNA of the CDR3 is TGTGCCAGTAGTACCTCGCCGACAGGCGTTGGGGACACCTTC. Amino acids: CASSTSPTGVGDTF.

The chain joins TRBV24-1 to TRBJ2-7, with a tentative D call TRBD2 (6 bases). Trimming pared 1 base from V and 7 bases from J, leaving 13 bases between. This CDR3 has 14 residues. Germline V gene lookup returns CDR1 KGHDR and CDR2 SFDVKD. The CDR3 sequence: CATSDLGGAGEQYF. The CDR3 bases are TGTGCCACCAGTGATTTAGGAGGGGCGGGGGAGCAGTACTTC.

The chain combines TRBV2 with TRBJ2-2, with D tentatively TRBD2 (5 bases). Trimming cost V 6 bases and J 2 bases, with 10 bases left between them. CDR1 and CDR2 (germline): SNHLY, FYNNEI. The CDR3 contains 14 residues. The CDR3 loop reads CASSSDSNTGELFF. The CDR3, as DNA: TGTGCCAGCAGCTCGGACTCAAACACCGGGGAGCTGTTTTTT. The variable domain in full, with the rest retrieved from reference TRBV2 and TRBJ2-2, is EPEVTQTPSHQVTQMGQEVILRCVPISNHLYFYWYRQILGQKVEFLVSFYNNEISEKSEIFDDQFSVERPDGSNFTLKIRSTKLEDSAMYFCASSSDSNTGELFFGEGSRLTVL.

V usage is TRBV19 and J usage is TRBJ2-1; tentative D call: TRBD1 (5 bases). CDR1 is LNHDA and CDR2 is SQIVND in the germline V gene (reference sequence). V gave up 6 bases and J gave up 6 bases, with 9 bases separating them. This CDR3 region has 12 residues. The CDR3 reads CASRDTINEQFF. CDR3 DNA sequence: TGTGCCAGTAGGGACACGATCAATGAGCAGTTCTTC. The variable domain in full, with the rest retrieved from reference TRBV19 and TRBJ2-1, is DGGITQSPKYLFRKEGQNVTLSCEQNLNHDAMYWYRQDPGQGLRLIYYSQIVNDFQKGDIAEGYSVSREKKESFPLTVTSAQKNPTAFYLCASRDTINEQFFGPGTRLTVL.

This chain connects TRBV10-3 to TRBJ1-2; the match to TRBD1 covers 7 bases. The trim removed 0 bases at V and 7 bases at J, leaving 5 bases unmatched. Germline V CDR1 and CDR2: ENHRY, SYGVKD. CDR3 length: 14 amino acids. This CDR3 reads CAISESTGKGGYTF. In DNA form, the CDR3 reads TGTGCCATCAGTGAGTCGACAGGGAAAGGTGGCTACACCTTC.

This clone was found a few times. The chain joins TRBV27 to TRBJ2-5; D possibly corresponds to TRBD1 (5 bases). CDR3 length equals 14 residues. Trimming left V 2 bases short and J 5 bases short, with 12 bases between. Germline V gene data show CDR1 as MNHEY and CDR2 as SMNVEV (reference sequence). The CDR3 loop is CASSLRGGEETQYF. DNA of the CDR3: TGTGCCAGCAGTTTAAGGGGCGGCGAGGAGACCCAGTACTTC.

V is TRBV20-1 and J is TRBJ2-1; D ambiguous. V dropped 4 bases and J dropped 10 bases, with 11 bases sitting between them. Germline lookup yields CDR1 DFQATT and CDR2 SNEGSKA (reference sequence). The CDR3 sequence is 11 residues long. Here the CDR3 reads CSAKPGWEQFF. As DNA, the CDR3 is TGCAGTGCTAAGCCTGGTTGGGAGCAGTTCTTC.

In the case of this clone: The junction does not match germline at one end; this may be a read error. The rearrangement joins TRBV6-5 to TRBJ1-1; D is perhaps TRBD1 (6 bases). Per germline, CDR1 MNHEY and CDR2 SVGAGI. The CDR3 runs to 15 residues. In DNA, the CDR3 is TGTGCCAGCATTTACTCGTTGACAGGGAACACTGAAGCTTTCTTT. This codes for CASIYSLTGNTEAFF.

The chain recombines TRBV4-1 with TRBJ2-5, with unresolved D. Germline V CDR1 and CDR2: MGHRA, YSYEKL. The V end was cut by 3 bases, the J end by 4 bases, with 6 bases between. There are 12 residues in the CDR3. DNA of the CDR3: TGCGCCAGCAGCCATGTCGGAGAGACCCAGTACTTC. As protein: CASSHVGETQYF.

This chain joins TRBV9 and TRBJ2-3, with 8 positions matching TRBD2. Germline loops: CDR1 SGDLS, CDR2 YYNGEE. There are 15 residues in the CDR3. V lost 3 bases and J lost 5; bases outside the gene matches: 8. The CDR3 DNA reads as TGTGCCAGCAGCGCAGGGACTAGTGCTGTAGATACGCAGTATTTT. This gives the protein CASSAGTSAVDTQYF.

The rearrangement joins TRBV30 to TRBJ2-3, with 12 positions matching TRBD2. The trim removed 4 bases at V and 6 bases at J, leaving 2 bases unmatched. CDR3 length: 13 residues. In germline, CDR1 is GTSNPN, CDR2 SVGIG (reference sequence). CDR3 in DNA: TGTGCCTGGACTCTAGCGGGGGGGGATACGCAGTATTTT. As protein: CAWTLAGGDTQYF.

V and J are TRBV5-1 and TRBJ2-5; D is perhaps TRBD1 (6 bases). The ends were cut back, 3 bases at V and 3 bases at J, with 12 bases in the middle. Germline CDR1 is SGHRS and CDR2 is YFSETQ. This CDR3 is 14 amino acids long. CDR3 sequence reads: CASSSRAGEETQYF. CDR3 in DNA: TGCGCCAGCAGCTCCCGGGCAGGGGAAGAGACCCAGTACTTC.

The chain is built from TRBV2 and TRBJ1-5, with TRBD1 matching 8 bases. This CDR3 comprises 15 residues. The germline CDR1 and CDR2 sequences are SNHLY and FYNNEI. The junction had 2 bases not matched to a gene; V was cut back by 4 bases and J by 0 bases. CDR3 sequence: CASSGTGYSNQPQHF. The CDR3, as DNA: TGTGCCAGCAGTGGGACAGGGTATAGCAATCAGCCCCAGCATTTT.

The rearrangement uses TRBV15 and TRBJ1-1, with D perhaps TRBD1 (5 bases). In germline, CDR1 is LNHNV, CDR2 YYDKDF (reference sequence). V shed 5 bases and J shed 0 bases, with 16 bases lying between them. CDR3 length: 16 amino acids. The CDR3 reads CATSPRSPGVNTEAFF. CDR3 DNA sequence: TGTGCCACCAGCCCCAGGTCGCCGGGGGTGAACACTGAAGCTTTCTTT.